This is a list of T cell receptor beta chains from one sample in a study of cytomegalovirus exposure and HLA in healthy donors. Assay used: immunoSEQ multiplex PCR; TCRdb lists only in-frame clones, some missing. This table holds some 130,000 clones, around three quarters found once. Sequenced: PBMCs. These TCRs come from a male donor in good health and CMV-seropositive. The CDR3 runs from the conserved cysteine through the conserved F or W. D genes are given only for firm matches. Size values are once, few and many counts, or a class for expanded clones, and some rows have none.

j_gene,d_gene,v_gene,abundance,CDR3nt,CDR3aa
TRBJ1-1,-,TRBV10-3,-,TGTGCCATCTCGCCAGGGGTGGACACTGAAGCTTTCTTT,CAISPGVDTEAFF
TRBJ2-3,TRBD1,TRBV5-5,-,TGTGCCAGCAGCCCGCCGGGACAGGGATCTCGAGCGCAGTATTTT,CASSPPGQGSRAQYF
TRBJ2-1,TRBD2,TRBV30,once,TGTGCCTGGAGCGGGACTAGCGGGATAAATGAGCAGTTCTTC,CAWSGTSGINEQFF
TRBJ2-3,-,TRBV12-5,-,TGTGCTAGTGGTTTGAGCCACCCCACAGATACGCAGTATTTT,CASGLSHPTDTQYF
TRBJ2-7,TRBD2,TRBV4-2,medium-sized,TGTGCCAGCAGCCAAGAGACTAGCGGGTCCTACGAGCAGTACTTC,CASSQETSGSYEQYF
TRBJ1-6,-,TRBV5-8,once,TGTGCCAGCACTTCCATCCAGATGGTTTGGAATTCACCCCTCCACTTT,CASTSIQMVWNSPLHF
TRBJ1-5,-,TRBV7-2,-,TGTGCCAGCAGCTACCCAGGGGTGGCCCAGCATTTT,CASSYPGVAQHF
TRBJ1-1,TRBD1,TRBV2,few,TGTGCCAGCAGGGACCGGGACAGGGGACGGGACACTGAAGCTTTCTTT,CASRDRDRGRDTEAFF
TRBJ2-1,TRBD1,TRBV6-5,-,TGTGCCAGCAGTCCAGGACAGGACTACAATGAGCAGTTCTTC,CASSPGQDYNEQFF
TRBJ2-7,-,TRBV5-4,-,TGTGCCAGCAGCTTGTATAGCTCCTACGAGCAGTACTTC,CASSLYSSYEQYF
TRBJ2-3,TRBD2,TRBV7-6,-,TGTGCCAGCAGCTTAGCGCGGGCTAGCGGGATCCTCACAGATACGCAGTATTTT,CASSLARASGILTDTQYF
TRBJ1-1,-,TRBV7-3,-,TGTGCCAGCAGCTTCTCCGGGAACACTGAAGCTTTCTTT,CASSFSGNTEAFF
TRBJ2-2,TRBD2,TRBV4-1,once,TGCGCCAGCAGCTTCCGGACTAGCGGGGCCGCGAACACCGGGGAGCTGTTTTTT,CASSFRTSGAANTGELFF
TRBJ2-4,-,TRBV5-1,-,TGCGCCAGCAGGGCCTCCCTCTCGGGGTTTCAGAACATTCAGTACTTC,CASRASLSGFQNIQYF
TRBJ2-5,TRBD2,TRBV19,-,TGTGCCAGTAGTATTGGGCTGGGACTAAGGGAGACCCAGTACTTC,CASSIGLGLRETQYF